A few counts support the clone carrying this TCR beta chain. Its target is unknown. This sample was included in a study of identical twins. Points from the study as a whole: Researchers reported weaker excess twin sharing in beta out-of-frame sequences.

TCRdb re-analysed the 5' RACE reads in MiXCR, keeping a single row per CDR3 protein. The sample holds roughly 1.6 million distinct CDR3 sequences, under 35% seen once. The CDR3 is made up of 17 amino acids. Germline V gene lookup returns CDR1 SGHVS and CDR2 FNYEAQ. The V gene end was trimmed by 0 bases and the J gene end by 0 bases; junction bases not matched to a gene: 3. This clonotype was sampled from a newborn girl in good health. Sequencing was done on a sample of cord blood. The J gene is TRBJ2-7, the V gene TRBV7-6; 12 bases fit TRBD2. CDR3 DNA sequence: TGTGCCAGCAGCTTAGCTAGGACTAGCGGGGTCTCCTACGAGCAGTACTTC. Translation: CASSLARTSGVSYEQYF.